This TCR beta chain was identified in a study of early T cells in non-severe SARS-CoV-2 infection. About the research overall: Chains were not paired, and sequencing was done on bulk RNA from unsorted whole blood.

TCRdb re-called the 5' RACE reads with MiXCR, one entry per CDR3 protein. The sample records tens of thousands of distinct CDR3 sequences, 5.5% to 7% being singletons. This clonotype was detected many times. As yet, its antigen is unknown. Study findings and constraints: Reliance on VDJdb matching favored anti-spike CD8 responses; private and CD4 specificities were missed.

The V segment lost 3 bases and the J segment 10 bases; nucleotides outside the gene matches: 8. This CDR3 contains 14 residues. Germline V gene sequence: CDR1 DFQATT, CDR2 SNEGSKA (reference sequence). The genes are TRBV20-1 and TRBJ2-1; 11 bases agree with TRBD2. The source material was whole blood, sampled at baseline. This receptor was taken from an adult who was a healthcare worker with PCR-confirmed SARS-CoV-2 infection or an uninfected control (not recorded which). This chain's CDR3 is CSASSGGDQIEQFF. The CDR3 DNA follows: TGCAGTGCTAGTAGCGGGGGGGATCAGATCGAGCAGTTCTTC.